This entry lists 28 T cell receptor beta chains sequenced from one sample in a study of shared clonotypes between healthy human individuals. Here immunoSEQ multiplex PCR was the method, and the copy in TCRdb shows in-frame clones only, minus some. This repertoire shows about 2.1 million clones, about 92% found once; its top ten account for roughly 1.7%. Terminally differentiated effector memory CD45RA+ cells were excluded by CCR7 positive selection of CD45RO-negative cells. Sequencing was done on a sample of naive CD8+ T cells from PBMCs. All receptors come from a young man in good health. Some clones in this sample may be carry-over from other donors' samples.

The V gene is TRBV5-3, the J gene TRBJ1-2; D unclear. TRBV5-3 is recorded as an ORF, its role being uncertain. The CDR3 extends over 13 amino acids. V lost 2 bases and J lost 0, with 5 bases in between. The CDR3 DNA is TGTGCCAGAAGCTTAGGTTCTAACTATGGCTACACCTTC. Translation: CARSLGSNYGYTF.

This chain links TRBV14 with TRBJ2-2, with a weak D call TRBD2 (5 bases). Germline assignment: CDR1 SGHDN and CDR2 FVKESK. The CDR3 loop spans 16 amino acids. V gave up 2 bases and J gave up 5 bases, with 15 bases separating them. The CDR3 is CASSQLLYRGTGELFF. Written as DNA, the CDR3 is TGTGCCAGCAGCCAATTACTTTATCGGGGAACCGGGGAGCTGTTTTTT. The variable domain in full, completed from reference TRBV14 and TRBJ2-2, reads EAGVTQFPSHSVIEKGQTVTLRCDPISGHDNLYWYRRVMGKEIKFLLHFVKESKQDESGMPNNRFLAERTGGTYSTLKVQPAELEDSGVYFCASSQLLYRGTGELFFGEGSRLTVL.

The chain joins TRBV27 to TRBJ1-1; a weak D match, TRBD1 (6 bases). Germline V gives CDR1 MNHEY, CDR2 SMNVEV (reference sequence). There are 15 residues in the CDR3. Trimming took 8 bases from V and 4 from J, leaving 20 bases between them. The CDR3 region is CASGDRPGWVTEAFF. The CDR3 DNA follows: TGTGCCAGCGGTGACAGGCCGGGTTGGGTCACTGAAGCTTTCTTT.

This chain connects TRBV16 to TRBJ1-1; no clear D. This CDR3 has 16 amino acids. CDR1 and CDR2 (germline): KGHSY, FQNENV. Trimming removed 2 bases from V and 0 bases from J, with 13 bases in between. The CDR3 sequence: CASSQERIWMNTEAFF. Written as DNA, the CDR3 is TGTGCCAGCAGCCAAGAGAGGATTTGGATGAACACTGAAGCTTTCTTT.

V is TRBV29-1 and J is TRBJ1-1; tentative D call: TRBD1 (6 bases). From germline, CDR1 is SQVTM and CDR2 ANQGSEA. This CDR3 is 13 amino acids long. Trimming took off 3 bases at V and 4 bases at J, with 12 bases between the two ends. The CDR3 is CSVDPQGGTEAFF. The CDR3 region has the DNA TGCAGCGTTGATCCACAGGGAGGCACTGAAGCTTTCTTT.

This clone has just one count. The chain joins TRBV29-1 to TRBJ2-1; 7 nucleotides align to TRBD2. V was clipped by 3 bases and J by 9 bases; unmatched bases: 11. The CDR3 totals 14 residues. The V gene's germline CDR1 is SQVTM and CDR2 ANQGSEA. The CDR3 DNA is TGCAGCGTTGAGACGGGGGAGGGCCGCGGTGAGCAGTTCTTC. Its translation: CSVETGEGRGEQFF.

This clone was found once. This CDR3 is also generated by other DNA sequences in the sample. The chain is built from TRBV7-9 and TRBJ2-1; the D is unclear. The germline V gene has CDR1 SEHNR and CDR2 FQNEAQ (reference sequence). V was trimmed by 4 bases and J by 3 bases, leaving 7 bases between them. CDR3 size: 13 residues. DNA of the CDR3: TGTGCCAGCAGCTCGTCTAGCTACAATGAGCAGTTCTTC. Its translation: CASSSSSYNEQFF.

The gene calls are TRBV19 and TRBJ2-1; no definite D call. From germline, CDR1 is LNHDA and CDR2 SQIVND (reference sequence). This CDR3 has 13 residues. V gave up 4 bases and J gave up 8 bases, with 12 bases separating them. The CDR3 DNA sequence: TGTGCCAGTAGTACGGGCAGGTTCTATGAGCAGTTCTTC. Translated, it gives CASSTGRFYEQFF.

The chain recombines TRBV6-5 with TRBJ2-1; 10 bases are shared with TRBD2. From germline, CDR1 is MNHEY and CDR2 SVGAGI. This CDR3 spans 14 amino acids. The junction had 2 bases not matched to a gene; V was cut back by 2 bases and J by 7 bases. The CDR3 here is CASSYASGSNEQFF. The CDR3 nucleotides are TGTGCCAGCAGTTACGCTAGCGGGAGTAATGAGCAGTTCTTC.

This chain uses TRBV7-9 with TRBJ2-5; D may match TRBD1 or TRBD2 (6 bases each). The V gene lost 1 base and the J gene lost 5 bases, with 14 bases spanning the gap. Germline V gene sequence: CDR1 SEHNR, CDR2 FQNEAQ (reference sequence). This CDR3 is 15 amino acids long. The chain's CDR3 is CASSLGGADLETQYF. The CDR3 DNA reads as TGTGCCAGCAGCTTAGGGGGGGCGGACTTGGAGACCCAGTACTTC.

The rearrangement joins TRBV29-1 to TRBJ1-1, with a tentative D call TRBD1 (5 bases). The CDR3 covers 13 residues. The V and J ends lost 3 bases and 7 bases respectively, with 15 bases between them. Looked up from germline, CDR1 is SQVTM and CDR2 is ANQGSEA. CDR3 DNA: TGCAGCGTTGAGTGGGGGGGGTCCGTTGAAGCTTTCTTT. This sequence encodes CSVEWGGSVEAFF. The full variable domain, its missing parts supplied by reference TRBV29-1 and TRBJ1-1, is SAVISQKPSRDICQRGTSLTIQCQVDSQVTMMFWYRQQPGQSLTLIATANQGSEATYESGFVIDKFPISRPNLTFSTLTVSNMSPEDSSIYLCSVEWGGSVEAFFGQGTRLTVV.

Note on this clone: In the same sample, other DNA sequences code for this CDR3. The chain couples TRBV28 to TRBJ2-7, with unresolved D. CDR3 size: 12 residues. Germline CDR1 is MDHEN and CDR2 is SYDVKM. V was clipped by 3 bases and J by 4 bases, with 7 bases between them. CDR3 nucleotides: TGTGCCAGCAGTTTTAGCCTATACGAGCAGTACTTC. Protein: CASSFSLYEQYF.

The V gene is TRBV11-2, the J gene TRBJ2-4, with TRBD2 matching over 7 bases. The CDR3 extends over 14 amino acids. V was clipped by 6 bases and J by 8 bases; unmatched bases: 10. From germline, CDR1 is SGHAT and CDR2 FQNNGV. The DNA of the CDR3 is TGTGCCAGCAGTGGGGAGGGCCTAACTGACATTCAGTACTTC. Translating gives CASSGEGLTDIQYF.

The rearrangement links TRBV7-9 to TRBJ2-5, with 8 bases fitting TRBD1. V lost 5 bases to trimming and J lost 1 base; unmatched junction nucleotides: 6. This CDR3 is built from 15 residues. Germline-derived CDR1 and CDR2 are SEHNR and FQNEAQ (reference sequence). For the CDR3, the DNA is TGTGCCAGCAGCCCCTGGGGACAGGCCCAAGAGACCCAGTACTTC. Encoded protein: CASSPWGQAQETQYF.

This clone was picked up a small number of times. Within the sample, other DNA sequences also encode this same CDR3. The chain is built from TRBV27 and TRBJ1-1, with 9 bases aligning to TRBD1. The CDR3 extends over 15 amino acids. Germline loops: CDR1 MNHEY, CDR2 SMNVEV (reference sequence). V shed 4 bases, J shed 2 bases, and the junction held 5 bases outside the gene matches. In DNA, the CDR3 is TGTGCCAGCAGTTCGAGGACAGGGGTTAACACTGAAGCTTTCTTT. Residues: CASSSRTGVNTEAFF.

In this sample, this clone turned up a few times. This chain uses TRBV4-3 with TRBJ1-2, with unresolved D. V gave up 4 bases and J gave up 3 bases, with 12 bases separating them. This CDR3 contains 14 residues. Germline V lookup: CDR1 LGHNA, CDR2 YSLEER. Here the CDR3 reads CASSPTGEDYGYTF. Written as DNA, the CDR3 is TGCGCCAGCAGCCCCACCGGAGAGGACTATGGCTACACCTTC.

Regarding this clone: The same CDR3 also results from other DNA sequences found in this sample. The rearrangement links TRBV9 to TRBJ1-1; no definite D call. Germline CDR1 reads SGDLS; CDR2 reads YYNGEE. The CDR3 is 12 amino acids. The germline V and J ends were trimmed by 3 bases and 2 bases, with 5 bases remaining between them. The chain's CDR3 is CASSAGNTEAFF. CDR3 in DNA: TGTGCCAGCAGCGCAGGAAACACTGAAGCTTTCTTT.

The chain carries TRBV30 and TRBJ2-3; D might be TRBD2 (6 bases). Trimming took off 0 bases at V and 3 bases at J, with 13 bases between the two ends. The CDR3 sequence is 15 residues long. CDR1 is GTSNPN and CDR2 is SVGIG in the germline V gene (reference sequence). The CDR3 nucleotides are TGTGCCTGGAGTGTAACTCTAGCGAAGACAGATACGCAGTATTTT. Translating it yields CAWSVTLAKTDTQYF.

The chain links TRBV9 to TRBJ2-1; 11 positions match TRBD1. This CDR3 spans 17 amino acids. Trimming removed 3 bases from V and 1 base from J; junction bases left unmatched: 6. Germline V gene lookup returns CDR1 SGDLS and CDR2 YYNGEE. DNA for the CDR3: TGTGCCAGCAGCGGGACAGGGGGCCTGAGTTCCTACAATGAGCAGTTCTTC. Its protein is CASSGTGGLSSYNEQFF.

The chain's CDR3 is CASSPGTAPLVYEQYF. CDR3 bases: TGTGCCAGTAGCCCAGGGACGGCCCCCCTGGTCTACGAGCAGTACTTC. The chain combines TRBV19 with TRBJ2-7, with D perhaps assigned TRBD1 or TRBD2 (5 bases each). CDR3 size: 16 residues. Per the germline V gene, CDR1 is LNHDA and CDR2 is SQIVND (reference sequence). V lost 6 bases and J 3 bases, leaving 21 bases between the germline ends.

The rearrangement joins TRBV5-6 to TRBJ2-2, with D maybe TRBD2 (6 bases). V lost 4 bases and J 1 base, leaving 14 bases between the germline ends. This CDR3 region has 16 residues. Germline V CDR1 and CDR2: SGHDT, YYEEEE. The CDR3 nucleotides are TGTGCCAGCAGCCCGCTAGCGAGAAAGAACACCGGGGAGCTGTTTTTT. The encoded protein is CASSPLARKNTGELFF.

This clone has a single count. This chain joins TRBV28 and TRBJ1-2; D call uncertain. Germline values: CDR1 MDHEN, CDR2 SYDVKM. V lost 3 bases and J lost 5, with 16 bases in between. The CDR3 is 15 residues long. The chain's CDR3 is CASSFPNTVGYGYTF. The CDR3 DNA sequence: TGTGCCAGCAGTTTCCCCAATACAGTGGGTTATGGCTACACCTTC.

V gene TRBV27 combines with J gene TRBJ2-7; the match to TRBD1 covers 10 bases. V shed 6 bases and J 6 bases; nucleotides not matched to a gene: 11. From germline, CDR1 is MNHEY and CDR2 SMNVEV (reference sequence). The CDR3 spans 15 residues. DNA for the CDR3: TGTGCCAGCAGAGCCCGGGACAGGGGATTGTCCGAGCAGTACTTC. Protein product: CASRARDRGLSEQYF.

The rearrangement joins TRBV27 to TRBJ2-7, with D possibly matching TRBD2 (6 bases). Germline assignment: CDR1 MNHEY and CDR2 SMNVEV (reference sequence). The CDR3 length is 15 residues. Trimming left V 2 bases short and J 2 bases short, with 13 bases between. As DNA, the CDR3 is TGTGCCAGCAGTTTACGGGGGACTCGGACCTACGAGCAGTACTTC. This encodes CASSLRGTRTYEQYF.

On this clone itself: This same CDR3 is encoded by further DNA sequences in the sample. The gene calls are TRBV7-9 and TRBJ2-7, with 9 bases lining up with TRBD1. Trimming at V came to 4 bases and at J to 2 bases, leaving 3 bases not matched to a gene. Germline V lookup: CDR1 SEHNR, CDR2 FQNEAQ (reference sequence). The CDR3 runs to 14 residues. This chain's CDR3 is CASSSRTGAYEQYF. The CDR3 DNA sequence: TGTGCCAGCAGCTCGAGGACAGGGGCCTACGAGCAGTACTTC.

J is TRBJ2-1 and V is TRBV7-8; unclear D gene. From germline, CDR1 is SGHVS and CDR2 FQNEAQ. The CDR3 consists of 12 residues. V was clipped by 4 bases and J by 5 bases, with 6 bases between them. CDR3 sequence: CASSSIDNEQFF. The CDR3 coding sequence is TGTGCCAGCAGCTCGATCGACAATGAGCAGTTCTTC. The complete variable domain, with remaining parts taken from reference TRBV7-8 and TRBJ2-1, reads GAGVSQSPRYKVAKRGQDVALRCDPISGHVSLFWYQQALGQGPEFLTYFQNEAQLDKSGLPSDRFFAERPEGSVSTLKIQRTQQEDSAVYLCASSSIDNEQFFGPGTRLTVL.

The rearrangement links TRBV29-1 to TRBJ2-1; no clear D gene. This CDR3 comprises 15 residues. Between the trimmed V and J ends, which lost 4 bases and 4 bases, there was a span of 17 bases. Germline assignment: CDR1 SQVTM and CDR2 ANQGSEA. CDR3 region: CSVVARLQWYNEQFF. The CDR3, as DNA: TGCAGCGTTGTGGCCAGGCTGCAGTGGTACAATGAGCAGTTCTTC.

This clone was seen only once. The rearrangement uses TRBV7-9 and TRBJ2-3, with D perhaps TRBD2 (6 bases). Germline V CDR1 and CDR2: SEHNR, FQNEAQ (reference sequence). The CDR3 is made up of 17 amino acids. V lost 2 bases, J lost 0 bases, and 15 bases lay in between. The CDR3 region has the DNA TGTGCCAGCAGCTTACCGACACTAGCAGTTAGCACAGATACGCAGTATTTT. This translates into CASSLPTLAVSTDTQYF.